This T cell receptor beta chain was identified during a study of Ad26.COV2.S vaccination and SARS-CoV-2 variants. Findings of the study overall: Reportedly, spike-specific CD8+ and CD4+ T cell responses achieved substantial breadth once vaccination had taken place. Vaccinated individuals (as opposed to placebo recipients) had higher spike-specific TCR breadth.

With regard to this clone: Its specificity is unknown.

Trimming removed 2 bases from V and 2 bases from J; junction bases left unmatched: 2. This CDR3 comprises 14 residues. Germline CDR1 reads MNHEY; CDR2 reads SMNVEV (reference sequence). The sample's treatment: around 19 received Ad26.COV2.S at low or high dose, single or two shots; about 5 received placebo; per-sample allocation not given. It was on day 63 after the first vaccine or placebo injection that samples were taken. Produced via immunoSEQ multiplex PCR; TCRdb's table is partial and in-frame only. The sample lists fewer than 500,000 clones; roughly 87% were seen once. The gene calls are TRBV27 and TRBJ2-5, with 7 positions matching TRBD1. This TCR was sampled from a person aged 18-65 years who received the Ad26.COV2.S COVID-19 vaccine or a placebo. The source material was peripheral blood, sampled in a trial of Ad26.COV2.S vaccine versus placebo. The CDR3 region has the DNA TGTGCCAGCAGTTTAGGGGACAGTCAAGAGACCCAGTACTTC. As protein: CASSLGDSQETQYF.